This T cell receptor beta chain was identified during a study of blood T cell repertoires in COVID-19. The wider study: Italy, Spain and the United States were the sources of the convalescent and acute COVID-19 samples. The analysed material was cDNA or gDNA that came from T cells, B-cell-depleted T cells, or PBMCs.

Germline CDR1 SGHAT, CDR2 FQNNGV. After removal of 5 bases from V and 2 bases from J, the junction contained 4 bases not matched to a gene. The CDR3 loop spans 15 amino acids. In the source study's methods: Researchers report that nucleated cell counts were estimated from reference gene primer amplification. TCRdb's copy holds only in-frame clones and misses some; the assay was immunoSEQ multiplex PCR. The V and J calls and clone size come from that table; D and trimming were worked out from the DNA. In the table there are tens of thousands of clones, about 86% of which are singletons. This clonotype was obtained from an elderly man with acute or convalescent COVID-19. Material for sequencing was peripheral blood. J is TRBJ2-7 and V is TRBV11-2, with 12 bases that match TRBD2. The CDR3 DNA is TGTGCCAGCAGCCCATGGACTAGCGGGACCTACGAGCAGTACTTC. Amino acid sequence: CASSPWTSGTYEQYF.